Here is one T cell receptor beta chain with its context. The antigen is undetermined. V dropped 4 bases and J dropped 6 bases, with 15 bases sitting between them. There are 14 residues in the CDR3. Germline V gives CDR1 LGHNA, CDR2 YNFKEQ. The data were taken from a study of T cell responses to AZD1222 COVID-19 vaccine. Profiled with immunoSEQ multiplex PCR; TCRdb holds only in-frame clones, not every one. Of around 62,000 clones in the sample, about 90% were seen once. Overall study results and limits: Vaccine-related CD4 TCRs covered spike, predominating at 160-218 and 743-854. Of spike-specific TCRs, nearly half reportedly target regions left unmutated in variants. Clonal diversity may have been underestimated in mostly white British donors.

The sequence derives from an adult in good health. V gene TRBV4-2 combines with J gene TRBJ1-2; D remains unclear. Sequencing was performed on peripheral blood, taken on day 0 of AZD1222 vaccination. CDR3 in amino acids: CASSPPLGEDGYTF. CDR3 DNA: TGTGCCAGCAGCCCCCCACTCGGAGAGGATGGCTACACCTTC.